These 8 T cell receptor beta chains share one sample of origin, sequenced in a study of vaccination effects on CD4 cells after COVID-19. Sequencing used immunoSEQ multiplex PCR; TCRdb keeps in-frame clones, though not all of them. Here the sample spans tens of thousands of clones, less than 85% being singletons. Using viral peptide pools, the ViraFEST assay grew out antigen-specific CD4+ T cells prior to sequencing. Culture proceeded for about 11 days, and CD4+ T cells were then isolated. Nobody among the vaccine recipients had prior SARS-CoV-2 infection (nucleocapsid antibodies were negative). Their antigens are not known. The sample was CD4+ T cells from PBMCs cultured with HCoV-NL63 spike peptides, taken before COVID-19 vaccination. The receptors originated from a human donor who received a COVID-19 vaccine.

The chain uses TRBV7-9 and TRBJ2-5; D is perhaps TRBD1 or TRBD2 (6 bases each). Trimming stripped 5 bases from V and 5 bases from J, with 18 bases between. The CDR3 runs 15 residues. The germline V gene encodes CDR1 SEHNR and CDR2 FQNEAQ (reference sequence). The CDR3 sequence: CASSPVQGGRETQYF. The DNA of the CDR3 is TGTGCCAGCAGCCCCGTACAGGGAGGTCGGGAGACCCAGTACTTC.

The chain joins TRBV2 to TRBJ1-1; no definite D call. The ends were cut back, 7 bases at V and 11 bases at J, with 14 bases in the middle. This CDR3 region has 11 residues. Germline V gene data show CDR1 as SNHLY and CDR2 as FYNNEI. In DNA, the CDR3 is TGTGCCAGCACTATGACGGGTGAGGCTTTCTTT. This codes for CASTMTGEAFF.

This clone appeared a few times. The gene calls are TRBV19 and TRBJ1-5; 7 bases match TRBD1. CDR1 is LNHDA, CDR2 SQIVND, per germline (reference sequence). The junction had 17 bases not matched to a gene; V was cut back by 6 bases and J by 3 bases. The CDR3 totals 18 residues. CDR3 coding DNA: TGTGCCAGTAGCAGACACGACCAGGGACAGCTTTTCAATCAGCCCCAGCATTTT. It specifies CASSRHDQGQLFNQPQHF.

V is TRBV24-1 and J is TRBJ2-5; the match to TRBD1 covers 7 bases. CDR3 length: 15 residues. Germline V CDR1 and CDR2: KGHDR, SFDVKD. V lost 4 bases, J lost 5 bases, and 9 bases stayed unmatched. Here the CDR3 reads CATSDPRGTGETQYF. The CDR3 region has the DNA TGTGCCACCAGTGACCCCAGGGGGACGGGGGAGACCCAGTACTTC.

The CDR3 nucleotides read TGTGCCAGCAGCGAACGGGACAGGAGGGGGAGAGATACGCAGTATTTT. It codes for CASSERDRRGRDTQYF. The chain recombines TRBV27 with TRBJ2-3, with 8 bases aligning to TRBD1. V gave up 6 bases and J gave up 5 bases; unmatched junction bases: 13. This CDR3 contains 16 residues. Looked up from germline, CDR1 is MNHEY and CDR2 is SMNVEV (reference sequence).

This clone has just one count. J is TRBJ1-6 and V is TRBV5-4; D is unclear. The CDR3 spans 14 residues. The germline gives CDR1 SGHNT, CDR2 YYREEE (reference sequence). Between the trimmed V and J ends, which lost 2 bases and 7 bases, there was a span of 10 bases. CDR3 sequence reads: CASSLNAENSPLHF. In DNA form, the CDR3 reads TGTGCCAGCAGCTTAAATGCGGAGAATTCACCCCTCCACTTT. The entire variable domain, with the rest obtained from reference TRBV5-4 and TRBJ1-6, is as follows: ETGVTQSPTHLIKTRGQQVTLRCSSQSGHNTVSWYQQALGQGPQFIFQYYREEENGRGNFPPRFSGLQFPNYSSELNVNALELDDSALYLCASSLNAENSPLHFGNGTRLTVT.

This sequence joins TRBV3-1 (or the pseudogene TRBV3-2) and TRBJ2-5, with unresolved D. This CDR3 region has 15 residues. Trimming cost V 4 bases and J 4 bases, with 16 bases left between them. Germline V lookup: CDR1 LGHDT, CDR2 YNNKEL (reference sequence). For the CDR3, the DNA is TGTGCCAGCAGCCCGAGCTCACCTCGCAGAGAGACCCAGTACTTC. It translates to CASSPSSPRRETQYF.

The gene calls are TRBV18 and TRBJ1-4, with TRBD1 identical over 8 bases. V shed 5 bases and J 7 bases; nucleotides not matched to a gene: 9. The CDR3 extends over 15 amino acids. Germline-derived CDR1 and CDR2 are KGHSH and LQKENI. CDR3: CASSSLSGQVEKLFF. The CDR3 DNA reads TGTGCCAGCTCATCGCTTTCGGGACAGGTTGAAAAACTGTTTTTT. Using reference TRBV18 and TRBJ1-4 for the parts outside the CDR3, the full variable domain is NAGVMQNPRHLVRRRGQEARLRCSPMKGHSHVYWYRQLPEEGLKFMVYLQKENIIDESGMPKERFSAEFPKEGPSILRIQQVVRGDSAAYFCASSSLSGQVEKLFFGSGTQLSVL.